One sample yielded the 26 T cell receptor beta chains listed below, sequenced in a study of patients and donors after allogeneic stem cell transplantation. Each CDR3 protein is one row after TCRdb ran MiXCR on the RT-PCR reads. The sample carries approximately 410,000 distinct CDR3 sequences, approximately 16% recorded once. The sequencing sample was made of blood, either unsorted or a sorted T cell fraction (not recorded which). These TCRs come from a human donor who was either an allogeneic HSCT recipient or a stem cell or donor lymphocyte infusion donor (not recorded which). It is not recorded whose cells these are; they may come from a transplant donor.

The chain uses TRBV5-6 and TRBJ2-3; 10 positions agree with TRBD2. Germline-derived CDR1 and CDR2 are SGHDT and YYEEEE. Trimming cost V 0 bases and J 7 bases; bases outside gene matches: 11. The CDR3 loop spans 17 amino acids. Written as DNA, the CDR3 is TGTGCCAGCAGCTTGGCCCAGTCTAGCGGGGGTATGAATACGCAGTATTTT. As protein: CASSLAQSSGGMNTQYF.

This clonotype has a count of ten or more. This rearrangement joins TRBV12-3 or TRBV12-4 to TRBJ1-1, with D unresolved. The germline V and J ends were trimmed by 3 bases and 10 bases, with 21 bases remaining between them. The length of the CDR3 is 15 residues. DNA for the CDR3: TGTGCCAGCAGTTTTTATCGGCCTCGCGGACTTGCAGCTTTCTTT. Residues: CASSFYRPRGLAAFF.

The rearrangement links TRBV20-1 to TRBJ1-1; no definite D call. Germline V lookup: CDR1 DFQATT, CDR2 SNEGSKA (reference sequence). The CDR3 has 15 amino acids. Trimming left V 0 bases short and J 4 bases short, with 15 bases between. The CDR3 DNA follows: TGCAGTGCTAGAGATCAGGCTTCGGGGATCACTGAAGCTTTCTTT. Translating gives CSARDQASGITEAFF.

Turning to this clonotype: In this CDR3 the conserved last residue, phenylalanine or tryptophan, is missing, so a read error is likely. The DNA is left out, because the CDR3 cannot be placed on it with certainty; the CDR3 is given as TCRdb lists it. This CDR3 is CASSPITGEWCL. This rearrangement joins TRBV2 to TRBJ2-7; the table gives TRBD1 as D, unverified against the DNA. Germline V lookup: CDR1 SNHLY, CDR2 FYNNEI. The CDR3 region is 12 residues in length, termini included.

This rearrangement joins TRBV6-4 to TRBJ2-1; TRBD2 aligns across 8 bases. CDR1 MRHNA and CDR2 SNTAGT come from the germline V gene. V shed 4 bases and J 9 bases; nucleotides not matched to a gene: 8. This CDR3 region has 14 residues. CDR3 bases: TGTGCCAGCAGTGCTCGGGAGGGCCTCGGTGAGCAGTTCTTC. Its protein is CASSAREGLGEQFF.

The V gene is TRBV12-3 or TRBV12-4, the J gene TRBJ1-1; D is undetermined. The CDR3 runs 15 residues. V lost 1 base and J lost 0, with 9 bases in between. The CDR3 region has the DNA TGTGCCAGCAGTTTAGACACTTCGATGAACACTGAAGCTTTCTTT. Translating gives CASSLDTSMNTEAFF.

The chain has TRBV9 and TRBJ2-1; no clear D gene. CDR3 size: 13 residues. The germline gives CDR1 SGDLS, CDR2 YYNGEE. The ends were cut back, 0 bases at V and 10 bases at J, with 11 bases in the middle. The CDR3 sequence is CASSVDSFREQFF. The CDR3, as DNA: TGTGCCAGCAGCGTAGACAGCTTTCGCGAGCAGTTCTTC. Drawing the rest from reference TRBV9 and TRBJ2-1, the complete variable domain is DSGVTQTPKHLITATGQRVTLRCSPRSGDLSVYWYQQSLDQGLQFLIQYYNGEERAKGNILERFSAQQFPDLHSELNLSSLELGDSALYFCASSVDSFREQFFGPGTRLTVL.

This clonotype was detected many times. J is TRBJ2-3 and V is TRBV12-3 or TRBV12-4, with 12 nucleotides matching TRBD2. This CDR3 is built from 16 residues. V gave up 7 bases and J gave up 5 bases; unmatched junction bases: 10. The CDR3 coding sequence is TGTGCCAGCACCCACCCCGGACTAGCGGGGAGAGATACGCAGTATTTT. It encodes CASTHPGLAGRDTQYF.

The rearrangement joins TRBV6-2 or TRBV6-3 to TRBJ2-1; TRBD1 matches 12 bases. The CDR3 spans 15 residues. Germline V lookup: CDR1 MNHEY, CDR2 SVGEGT. V shed 6 bases and J 10 bases; nucleotides not matched to a gene: 10. In DNA form, the CDR3 reads TGTGCCAGCAGGGCGGGGGGACAGGGGGCAGGAGAGCAGTTCTTC. It specifies CASRAGGQGAGEQFF.

The table lists this clonotype with a few counts. The rearrangement uses TRBV5-1 and TRBJ2-3; D gene ambiguous. V was cut by 6 bases and J by 3 bases, with 20 bases left in between. The CDR3 covers 16 residues. Germline CDR1 is SGHRS and CDR2 is YFSETQ. The CDR3 nucleotides are TGCGCCAGCACCTACGCTATCCGCGGCGGAACAGATACGCAGTATTTT. It codes for CASTYAIRGGTDTQYF.

With regard to this clonotype: A much more abundant neighbour one base away suggests this may be a read error. The gene calls are TRBV11-2 and TRBJ1-6; the match to TRBD1 covers 7 bases. The germline gives CDR1 SGHAT, CDR2 FQNNGV. The CDR3 covers 16 residues. The CDR3 coding sequence is TGTGCCAGCAGCTTAGGCATCAGGCAGGGGGATTCACACCTCCACTTT. It yields the protein CASSLGIRQGDSHLHF.

In its sample, this clonotype was seen a few times. Sequence at one end of the junction differs from germline and may be a read error. The chain is built from TRBV6-1 and TRBJ1-1; the D gene is possibly TRBD1 (6 bases). The CDR3 is made up of 14 amino acids. The germline CDR1 and CDR2 sequences are MNHNS and SASEGT. Here the CDR3 DNA reads TGTGCCAGCAGGGAAGACAGGAGGTTTGGTGAAGCTTTCTTT. Protein product: CASREDRRFGEAFF.

This clonotype occurred once. This chain links TRBV7-3 with TRBJ2-1, with 11 bases aligning to TRBD2. V shed 5 bases and J 7 bases; nucleotides not matched to a gene: 10. This CDR3 is 16 amino acids long. CDR1 is SGHTA, CDR2 FQGTGA, per germline. CDR3 sequence reads: CASSPGRASGRNEQFF. CDR3 nucleotide sequence: TGTGCCAGCAGCCCTGGGAGGGCTAGCGGGAGGAATGAGCAGTTCTTC.

CDR3 loop: CASSYRLAGEAGELFF. The CDR3 DNA sequence: TGTGCCAGCAGCTATCGACTAGCGGGAGAGGCCGGGGAGCTGTTTTTT. The rearrangement uses TRBV5-4 and TRBJ2-2; 12 positions agree with TRBD2. The germline CDR1 and CDR2 sequences are SGHNT and YYREEE (reference sequence). Losses at the gene ends were 3 bases for V and 6 bases for J; bases not matched to a gene: 6. This CDR3 has 16 residues.

In regard to this clonotype: Being one base from a much bigger clone, this may be a read error. The conserved phenylalanine or tryptophan is not found at the CDR3 terminus, so this likely reflects a read error. J is TRBJ1-1 and V is TRBV4-3; unclear D gene. CDR1 and CDR2 from the germline V gene are LGHNA and YSLEER. The CDR3 consists of 16 residues. Trimming cost V 0 bases and J 0 bases, with 11 bases left between them. The CDR3 spells CASSQEVDEMNTEAFS. CDR3 nucleotide sequence: TGCGCCAGCAGCCAAGAGGTCGACGAAATGAACACTGAAGCTTTCTCT.

This clonotype was seen at least ten times. The chain couples TRBV6-2 or TRBV6-3 to TRBJ2-2; no definite D call. In germline, CDR1 is MNHEY, CDR2 SVGEGT. This CDR3 contains 13 residues. V lost 7 bases, J lost 2 bases, and 8 bases lay in between. The DNA for the CDR3 is TGTGCCAGCACCAGCCTAAACACCGGGGAGCTGTTTTTT. It specifies CASTSLNTGELFF.

This chain's CDR3 is CATTQNRDRAWQPQHF. CDR3 coding DNA: TGTGCCACCACCCAAAACCGCGACAGGGCATGGCAGCCCCAGCATTTT. The genes are TRBV15 and TRBJ1-5; 7 bases are shared with TRBD1. Germline CDR1 reads LNHNV; CDR2 reads YYDKDF (reference sequence). The CDR3 is made up of 16 amino acids. J lost 7 bases, V lost 7 bases, and 16 bases had no gene match. The full variable domain, its missing parts supplied by reference TRBV15 and TRBJ1-5, is DAMVIQNPRYQVTQFGKPVTLSCSQTLNHNVMYWYQQKSSQAPKLLFHYYDKDFNNEADTPDNFQSRRPNTSFCFLDIRSPGLGDTAMYLCATTQNRDRAWQPQHFGDGTRLSIL.

CDR3 DNA: TGTGCCAGTAGGCCGACTAGTACCTACGAGCAGTACTTC. Protein: CASRPTSTYEQYF. The J gene is TRBJ2-7, the V gene TRBV19; perhaps TRBD2 as D (6 bases). The CDR3 length is 13 residues. Trimming left V 6 bases short and J 2 bases short, with 11 bases between. Germline V CDR1 and CDR2: LNHDA, SQIVND (reference sequence).

A few counts support this clonotype. V is TRBV4-3 and J is TRBJ1-3; no firm D call. Germline V CDR1 and CDR2: LGHNA, YSLEER. Trimming took off 4 bases at V and 4 bases at J, with 17 bases between the two ends. The CDR3 has 16 residues. CDR3 in DNA: TGCGCCAGCAGCCCCCGCTTTTCGACGGGGGGAAACACCATATATTTT. As protein: CASSPRFSTGGNTIYF.

The chain joins TRBV5-6 to TRBJ1-1; D unclear. With 3 bases removed from V and 4 bases from J, the gap between germline ends came to 13 bases. The length of the CDR3 is 14 residues. From germline, CDR1 is SGHDT and CDR2 YYEEEE. The CDR3 nucleotides are TGTGCCAGCAGCTCCACCGGGAGGAGCACTGAAGCTTTCTTT. It codes for CASSSTGRSTEAFF.

This clonotype was detected ten times or more. Written as DNA, the CDR3 is TGTGCCAGCAGTCTCACAGGGCCACCCTGGTCCGGGGAGCTGTTTTTT. It encodes CASSLTGPPWSGELFF. The V gene is TRBV12-3 or TRBV12-4, the J gene TRBJ2-2, with D perhaps TRBD1 (6 bases). V was shortened by 5 bases and J by 6 bases, with 19 bases between the two germline ends. This CDR3 contains 16 residues.

Comments on this clonotype: A single base separates this from a much larger clone, so it may be a read error. V gene TRBV3-1 combines with J gene TRBJ2-7; D remains unclear. The CDR3 spans 12 residues. Germline CDR1 LGHDT, CDR2 YNNKEL (reference sequence). DNA for the CDR3: TGTGCCGGCAGCCCACATCCCTACGAGCAGTACTTC. Translation: CAGSPHPYEQYF.

This clonotype was counted a few times. V gene TRBV20-1 combines with J gene TRBJ2-3; 7 positions match TRBD2. The CDR3 is 13 residues long. CDR1 and CDR2 from the germline V gene are DFQATT and SNEGSKA (reference sequence). Unmatched junction bases numbered 9, after V lost 6 bases and J lost 6 bases. The CDR3 sequence: CSASGDYRDTQYF. The CDR3 DNA sequence: TGCAGTGCAAGCGGGGACTATAGGGATACGCAGTATTTT.

This clonotype has only a few counts. The V and J genes are TRBV5-1 and TRBJ2-7; 10 bases line up with TRBD1. Germline V gives CDR1 SGHRS, CDR2 YFSETQ. J lost 1 base, V lost 3 bases, and 10 bases had no gene match. The CDR3 is made up of 17 amino acids. In DNA, the CDR3 is TGCGCCAGCAGCTCTTCGACAGGGGGCATTAATTCCTACGAGCAGTACTTC. Translated, it gives CASSSSTGGINSYEQYF.

This clonotype came up a few times. V and J are TRBV4-1 and TRBJ1-6; D not certain. V shed 6 bases and J shed 0 bases, with 15 bases lying between them. The CDR3 totals 17 residues. Germline-derived CDR1 and CDR2 are MGHRA and YSYEKL. The CDR3 DNA sequence: TGCGCCAGCAGTCCGACAAGTGGTCCCTCCTATAATTCACCCCTCCACTTT. Translated, it gives CASSPTSGPSYNSPLHF.

This clonotype was counted between two and nine times. The chain joins TRBV15 to TRBJ2-4, with 9 bases aligning to TRBD1. With V trimmed by 2 bases and J by 0 bases, 8 bases remained unmatched. CDR1 and CDR2 from the germline V gene are LNHNV and YYDKDF (reference sequence). The CDR3 has 18 amino acids. The DNA for the CDR3 is TGTGCCACCAGCAGACCCCCGCGGGACAGGGTAGCCAAAAACATTCAGTACTTC. It specifies CATSRPPRDRVAKNIQYF.